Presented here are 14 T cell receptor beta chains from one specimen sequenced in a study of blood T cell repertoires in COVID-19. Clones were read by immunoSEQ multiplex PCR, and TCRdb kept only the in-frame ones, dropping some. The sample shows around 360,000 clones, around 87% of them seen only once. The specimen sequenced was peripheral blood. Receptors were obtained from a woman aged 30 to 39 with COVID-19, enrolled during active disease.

CDR3 bases: TGTGCCAGCAGCTTAGCCGACAGAGATGGCTACACCTTC. This translates into CASSLADRDGYTF. The chain joins TRBV7-2 to TRBJ1-2; maybe TRBD1 (5 bases). The V gene lost 0 bases and the J gene lost 6 bases, with 8 bases spanning the gap. From germline, CDR1 is SGHTA and CDR2 FQGNSA. This CDR3 region has 13 residues.

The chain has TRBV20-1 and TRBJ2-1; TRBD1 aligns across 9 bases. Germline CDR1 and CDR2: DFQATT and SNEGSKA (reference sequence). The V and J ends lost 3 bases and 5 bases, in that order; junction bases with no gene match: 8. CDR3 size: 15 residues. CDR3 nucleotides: TGCAGTGCTAGTGACCCGGGACAGGGAGACAATGAGCAGTTCTTC. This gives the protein CSASDPGQGDNEQFF.

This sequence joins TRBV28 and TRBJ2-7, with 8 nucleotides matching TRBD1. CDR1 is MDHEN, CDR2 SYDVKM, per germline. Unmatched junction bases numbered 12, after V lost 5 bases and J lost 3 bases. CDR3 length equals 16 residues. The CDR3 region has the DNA TGTGCCAGCAGTCCAAGGCCGCAGGGGGCCCGCTACGAGCAGTACTTC. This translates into CASSPRPQGARYEQYF.

For the CDR3, the DNA is TGTGCCAGCAGGATAGCCGAAACGGGAAACACCATATATTTT. Its protein product is CASRIAETGNTIYF. The chain recombines TRBV6-6 with TRBJ1-3; D gene uncertain. The V end lost 6 bases, the J end lost 4 bases, and 13 bases lay between the germline ends. The CDR3 is made up of 14 amino acids. Germline V CDR1 and CDR2: MNHNY, SVGAGI (reference sequence).

The CDR3 here is CASSETSDNTGELFF. CDR3 nucleotide sequence: TGCGCCAGCAGTGAAACTAGCGATAACACCGGGGAGCTGTTTTTT. The rearrangement links TRBV10-1 to TRBJ2-2, with TRBD2 identical over 7 bases. This CDR3 has 15 amino acids. The germline gives CDR1 WNHNN, CDR2 SYGVQD (reference sequence). Trimming took 3 bases from V and 2 from J; bases not matched to a gene: 3.

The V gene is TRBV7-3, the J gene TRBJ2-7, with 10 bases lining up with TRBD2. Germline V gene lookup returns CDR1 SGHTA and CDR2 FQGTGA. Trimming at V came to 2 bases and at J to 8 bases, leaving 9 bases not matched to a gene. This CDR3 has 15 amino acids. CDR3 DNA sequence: TGTGCCAGCAGCTTAGGGGCTAGCGGGAGCGGGCAGCAGTACTTC. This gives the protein CASSLGASGSGQQYF.

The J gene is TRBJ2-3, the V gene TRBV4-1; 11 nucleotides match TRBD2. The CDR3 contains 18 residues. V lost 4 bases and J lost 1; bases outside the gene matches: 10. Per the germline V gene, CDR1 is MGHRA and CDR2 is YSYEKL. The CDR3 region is CASSRGSGRAGGTDTQYF. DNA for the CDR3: TGCGCCAGCAGCCGGGGTAGCGGGAGGGCCGGAGGCACAGATACGCAGTATTTT.

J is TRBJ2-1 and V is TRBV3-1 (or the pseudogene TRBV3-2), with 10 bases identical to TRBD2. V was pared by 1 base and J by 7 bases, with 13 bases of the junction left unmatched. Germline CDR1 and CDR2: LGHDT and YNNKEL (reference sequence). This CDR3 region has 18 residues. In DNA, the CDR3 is TGTGCCAGCAGCCAAGCGGCGTTCAGGACTAGCGGAAGGAATGAGCAGTTCTTC. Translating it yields CASSQAAFRTSGRNEQFF.

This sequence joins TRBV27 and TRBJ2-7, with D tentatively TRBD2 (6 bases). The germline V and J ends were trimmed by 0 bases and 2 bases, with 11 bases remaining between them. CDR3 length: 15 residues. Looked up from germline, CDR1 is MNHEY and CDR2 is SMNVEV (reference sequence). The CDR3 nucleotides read TGTGCCAGCAGTTTATCAGGGCCGGGGGCCTACGAGCAGTACTTC. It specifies CASSLSGPGAYEQYF.

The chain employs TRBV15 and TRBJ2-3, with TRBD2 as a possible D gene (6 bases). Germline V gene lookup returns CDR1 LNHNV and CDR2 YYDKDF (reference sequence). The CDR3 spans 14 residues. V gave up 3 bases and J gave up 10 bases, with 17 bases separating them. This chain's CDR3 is CATSRGGGDQPQYF. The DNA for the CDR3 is TGTGCCACCAGCAGGGGCGGCGGGGACCAACCGCAGTATTTT.

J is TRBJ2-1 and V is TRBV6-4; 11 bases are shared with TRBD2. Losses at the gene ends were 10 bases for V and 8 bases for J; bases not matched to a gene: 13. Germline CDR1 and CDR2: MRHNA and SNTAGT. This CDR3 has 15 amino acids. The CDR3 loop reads CATSPGSGRADEQFF. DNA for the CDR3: TGTGCCACCTCCCCGGGTAGCGGGAGGGCGGATGAGCAGTTCTTC.

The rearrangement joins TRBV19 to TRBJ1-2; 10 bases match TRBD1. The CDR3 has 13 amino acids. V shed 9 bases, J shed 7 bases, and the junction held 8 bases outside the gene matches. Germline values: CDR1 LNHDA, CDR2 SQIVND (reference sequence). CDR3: CASSGQGKSGYTF. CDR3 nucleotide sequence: TGTGCCAGCTCGGGACAGGGGAAGTCTGGCTACACCTTC.

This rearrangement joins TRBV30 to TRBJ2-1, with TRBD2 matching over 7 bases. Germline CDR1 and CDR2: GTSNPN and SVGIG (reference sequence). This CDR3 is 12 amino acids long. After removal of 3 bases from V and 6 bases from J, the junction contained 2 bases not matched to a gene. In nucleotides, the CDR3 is TGTGCCTGGAGCCCTAGCGGCAATGAGCAGTTCTTC. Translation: CAWSPSGNEQFF.

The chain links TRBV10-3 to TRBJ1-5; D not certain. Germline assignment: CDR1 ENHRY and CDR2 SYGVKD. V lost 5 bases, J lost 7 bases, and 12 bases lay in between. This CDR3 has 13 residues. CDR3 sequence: CAISFGESQPQHF. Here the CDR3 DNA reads TGTGCCATCAGTTTCGGGGAATCCCAGCCCCAGCATTTT.